This TCR beta chain was captured in a study of T cell changes during pregnancy in multiple sclerosis. Sequencing was performed with immunoSEQ multiplex PCR; in TCRdb, only in-frame clones are kept and a portion is missing. Altogether some 51,000 clones are present, around 93% being singletons, with the ten largest covering approximately 4.3%. Germline V CDR1 and CDR2: SEHNR, FQNEAQ (reference sequence). V was cut by 2 bases and J by 3 bases, with 11 bases left in between. The CDR3 consists of 14 residues. The TCR comes from a female donor with multiple sclerosis, enrolled in a pregnancy study. The rearrangement uses TRBV7-9 and TRBJ2-7; D is possibly TRBD1 (6 bases). The sequencing used CD8+ T cells from peripheral blood mononuclear cells, collected in the first trimester of pregnancy. CDR3 in amino acids: CASSLSGVGYEQYF. Written as DNA, the CDR3 is TGTGCCAGCAGCTTATCAGGGGTGGGCTACGAGCAGTACTTC.